This T cell receptor beta chain was documented in a study of CD8+ T cells in alopecia areata. Findings and limits, study-wide: Scalp sample sequencing also detects resident alphabeta T cells of normal skin.

RNA extraction was followed by reverse transcription into cDNA, which acted as the sequencing template. The repertoire was sequenced with immunoSEQ multiplex PCR; TCRdb's copy has only in-frame clones and lacks some. Of 150,000 or so clones in the sample, 55% are singletons; the top ten hold 4% to 5.5%. With respect to this clone: Its antigen is undetermined.

The authors sorted CD4+ and CD8+ T cells from PBMCs. This clonotype was obtained from a human donor in good health. The sequenced material came from CD4+ T cells sorted from blood.

CDR3: CASSSNAGVGDNEQFF. The CDR3, as DNA: TGCGCCAGCAGCTCGAACGCAGGGGTGGGAGACAATGAGCAGTTCTTC. V is TRBV5-1 and J is TRBJ2-1; TRBD1 might be the D (6 bases). The CDR3 consists of 16 residues. The germline CDR1 and CDR2 sequences are SGHRS and YFSETQ. Trimming stripped 3 bases from V and 5 bases from J, with 18 bases between.